A selection of T cell receptor beta chains follows, all from one sample in a study of glioma-infiltrating T cells after dendritic cell vaccination. Assay used: immunoSEQ multiplex PCR; TCRdb lists only in-frame clones, some missing. Here the sample spans under 75,000 clones, about 84% being singletons. Sequencing was performed on blood, taken after dendritic cell vaccination. These receptors all stem from a human donor with glioblastoma. Both conserved end residues are part of each CDR3. The D gene is left open where the match is weak. The size entry is marked missing in some rows and otherwise reads once, few, many or a size class.

J gene	V gene	clone size	D gene	CDR3 protein	CDR3 DNA
TRBJ2-7	TRBV6-5	.	TRBD1	CASSYGGQGPYEQYF	TGTGCCAGCAGTTACGGGGGACAGGGACCCTACGAGCAGTACTTC
TRBJ2-1	TRBV13	.	TRBD2	CASSPRTSPYNEQFF	TGTGCCAGCAGCCCCAGGACTAGCCCCTACAATGAGCAGTTCTTC
TRBJ2-3	TRBV9	.	.	CASSPDSTSTDTQYF	TGTGCCAGCAGCCCCGATTCTACTAGCACAGATACGCAGTATTTT
TRBJ2-3	TRBV6-5	.	TRBD1	CASSYETGSTDTQYF	TGTGCCAGCAGTTACGAGACAGGGAGCACAGATACGCAGTATTTT
TRBJ2-7	TRBV15	.	TRBD2	CATSREVAGLAFYEQYF	TGTGCCACCAGCAGAGAAGTCGCAGGACTAGCATTCTACGAGCAGTACTTC
TRBJ2-5	TRBV7-2	.	TRBD2	CASSSGLAETQYF	TGTGCCAGCAGCTCGGGACTAGCGGAGACCCAGTACTTC
TRBJ2-5	TRBV4-2	.	.	CASSQRGGETQYF	TGTGCCAGCAGCCAGAGAGGAGGGGAGACCCAGTACTTC
TRBJ2-7	TRBV2	.	.	CASSVEEQYF	TGTGCCAGCAGTGTCGAGGAACAGTACTTC
TRBJ2-5	TRBV7-3	.	TRBD2	CASSLLAGGPDGTQYF	TGTGCCAGCAGCTTACTAGCGGGGGGGCCGGATGGTACCCAGTACTTC
TRBJ2-1	TRBV7-2	.	.	CASSLGGSNEQFF	TGTGCCAGCAGCTTAGGTGGCAGCAATGAGCAGTTCTTC
TRBJ2-6	TRBV5-1	.	TRBD1	CASSSRTGANVLTF	TGCGCCAGCAGCTCGAGGACAGGAGCCAACGTCCTGACTTTC
TRBJ1-6	TRBV19	once	.	CASTDRLSDSSYNSPLHF	TGTGCCAGTACAGACAGGCTATCGGATAGCTCCTATAATTCACCCCTCCACTTT
TRBJ1-5	TRBV4-3	few	TRBD1	CASSLGTGDRQPQHF	TGCGCCAGCAGCCTCGGGACAGGGGACCGTCAGCCCCAGCATTTT
TRBJ1-2	TRBV7-9	.	.	CASSPGGTGYTF	TGTGCCAGCAGCCCCGGAGGGACTGGCTACACCTTC
TRBJ2-3	TRBV4-2	.	TRBD2	CASSQITGLPPSTDTQYF	TGTGCCAGCAGCCAAATTACGGGACTACCCCCTAGCACAGATACGCAGTATTTT
TRBJ2-5	TRBV4-1	.	TRBD2	CASSTATSGGETQYF	TGCGCCAGCAGCACCGCGACTAGCGGGGGTGAGACCCAGTACTTC
TRBJ1-4	TRBV30	.	TRBD1	CAWRGQPNEKLFF	TGTGCCTGGAGGGGACAGCCTAATGAAAAACTGTTTTTT
TRBJ2-3	TRBV2	.	TRBD2	CASSQGLAGRDTQYF	TGTGCCAGCAGCCAGGGACTAGCGGGTCGAGATACGCAGTATTTT
TRBJ2-2	TRBV7-2	.	.	CASRFKGVAAGELFF	TGTGCCAGCAGATTTAAGGGGGTAGCAGCCGGGGAGCTGTTTTTT
TRBJ2-3	TRBV2	.	TRBD2	CASSETSGGDTDTQYF	TGTGCCAGCAGTGAGACTAGCGGGGGAGACACAGATACGCAGTATTTT
TRBJ2-2	TRBV7-9	.	.	CASSPGGVLSTGELFF	TGTGCCAGCAGCCCGGGGGGCGTGCTGAGCACCGGGGAGCTGTTTTTT
TRBJ2-3	TRBV6-5	few	TRBD2	CASSRGLASTDTQYF	TGTGCCAGCAGCCGCGGACTAGCTAGCACAGATACGCAGTATTTT
TRBJ2-1	TRBV29-1	.	TRBD1	CSAGPTGEREQFF	TGCAGCGCGGGGCCGACAGGGGAGAGAGAGCAGTTCTTC
TRBJ2-7	TRBV5-1	.	TRBD2	CAARREQGADEQYF	TGCGCCGCCCGGCGGGAGCAGGGCGCGGACGAGCAGTACTTC
TRBJ1-2	TRBV11-2	.	.	CASSSGGPKGYTF	TGTGCCAGCAGCTCTGGGGGCCCGAAGGGCTACACCTTC
TRBJ2-7	TRBV6-1	.	TRBD1	CASSASWTGYFEQYF	TGTGCCAGCAGTGCCTCGTGGACAGGGTACTTCGAGCAGTACTTC
TRBJ2-5	TRBV18	.	TRBD1	CASSPGTVETQYF	TGTGCCAGCTCACCGGGGACAGTTGAGACCCAGTACTTC
TRBJ2-7	TRBV28	.	TRBD2	CASSSLAGGTYEQYF	TGTGCCAGCAGTTCATTAGCGGGGGGCACTTACGAGCAGTACTTC
TRBJ2-7	TRBV4-3	.	TRBD1	CASSQRPGQAAYEQYF	TGCGCCAGCAGCCAAAGGCCGGGACAGGCCGCCTACGAGCAGTACTTC
TRBJ2-3	TRBV13	.	TRBD2	CASSFTSGGSRTDTQYF	TGTGCCAGCAGCTTTACTAGCGGGGGGTCTCGCACAGATACGCAGTATTTT
TRBJ2-5	TRBV7-9	.	TRBD2	CASSLQRGVQETQYF	TGTGCCAGCAGCTTACAGCGGGGGGTTCAAGAGACCCAGTACTTC
TRBJ2-1	TRBV5-1	.	.	CASKGRAGATSSYNEQFF	TGCGCCAGCAAAGGACGGGCGGGGGCCACTAGCTCCTACAATGAGCAGTTCTTC
TRBJ2-5	TRBV7-6	.	TRBD1	CATRQGALETQYF	TGTGCCACCCGACAGGGGGCGCTTGAGACCCAGTACTTC
TRBJ1-5	TRBV5-1	.	.	CASSLLGGADQPQHF	TGCGCCAGCAGCCTCCTGGGGGGGGCAGATCAGCCCCAGCATTTT
TRBJ2-7	TRBV11-2	.	.	CASSRGGTLIYF	TGTGCCAGCAGCCGAGGCGGGACTCTAATATACTTC
TRBJ2-7	TRBV5-1	once	TRBD2	CASSLGLAGVSYEQYF	TGCGCCAGCAGCTTGGGATTAGCGGGGGTCTCCTACGAGCAGTACTTC
TRBJ1-5	TRBV9	.	.	CASSVALGAGHSTYSNQPQHF	TGTGCCAGCAGCGTAGCGCTAGGGGCCGGCCACAGCACCTATAGCAATCAGCCCCAGCATTTT
TRBJ1-5	TRBV7-8	.	TRBD1	CASSLGRGRAQPQHF	TGTGCCAGCAGCTTAGGCAGGGGGCGTGCGCAGCCCCAGCATTTT